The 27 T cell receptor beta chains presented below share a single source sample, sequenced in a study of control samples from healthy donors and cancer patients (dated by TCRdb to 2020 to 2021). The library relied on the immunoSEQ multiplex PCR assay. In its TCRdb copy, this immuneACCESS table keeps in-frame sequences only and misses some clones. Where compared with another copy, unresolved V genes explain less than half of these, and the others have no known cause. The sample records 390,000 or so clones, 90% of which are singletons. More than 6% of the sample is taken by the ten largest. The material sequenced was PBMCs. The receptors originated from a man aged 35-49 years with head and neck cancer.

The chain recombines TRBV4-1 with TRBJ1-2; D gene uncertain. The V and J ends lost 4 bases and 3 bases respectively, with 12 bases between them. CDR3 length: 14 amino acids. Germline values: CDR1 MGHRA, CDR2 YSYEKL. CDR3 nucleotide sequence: TGCGCCAGCAGCCTAGTTCTGGCAGACTATGGCTACACCTTC. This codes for CASSLVLADYGYTF.

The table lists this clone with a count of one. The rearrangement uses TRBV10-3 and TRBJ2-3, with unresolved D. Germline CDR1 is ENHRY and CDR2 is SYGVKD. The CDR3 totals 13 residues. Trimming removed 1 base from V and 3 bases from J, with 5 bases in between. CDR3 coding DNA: TGTGCCATCAGTGAGTTGGTTACAGATACGCAGTATTTT. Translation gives CAISELVTDTQYF.

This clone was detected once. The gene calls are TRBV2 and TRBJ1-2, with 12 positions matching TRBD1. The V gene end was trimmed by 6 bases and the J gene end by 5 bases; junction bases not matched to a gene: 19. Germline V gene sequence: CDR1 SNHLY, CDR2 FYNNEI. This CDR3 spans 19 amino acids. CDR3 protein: CASSETGTGGSAALYGYTF. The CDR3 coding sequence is TGTGCCAGCAGCGAAACCGGGACAGGGGGCTCGGCGGCTCTATATGGCTACACCTTC.

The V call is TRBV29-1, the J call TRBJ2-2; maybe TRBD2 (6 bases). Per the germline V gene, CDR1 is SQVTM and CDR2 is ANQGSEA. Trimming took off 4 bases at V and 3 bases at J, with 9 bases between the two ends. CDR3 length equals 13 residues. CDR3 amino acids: CSVGDLDTGELFF. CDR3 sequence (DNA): TGCAGCGTTGGGGACTTAGACACCGGGGAGCTGTTTTTT.

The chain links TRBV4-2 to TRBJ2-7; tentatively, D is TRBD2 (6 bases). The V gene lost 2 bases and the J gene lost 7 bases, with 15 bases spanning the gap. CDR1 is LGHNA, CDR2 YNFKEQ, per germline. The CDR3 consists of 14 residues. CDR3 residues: CASSQPGTSQEQYF. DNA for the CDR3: TGTGCCAGCAGCCAACCCGGGACTTCTCAAGAGCAGTACTTC.

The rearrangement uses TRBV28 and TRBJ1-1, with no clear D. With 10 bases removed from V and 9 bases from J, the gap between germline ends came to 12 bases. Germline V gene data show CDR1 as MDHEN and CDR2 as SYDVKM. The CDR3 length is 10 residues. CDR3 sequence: CATTTGKAFF. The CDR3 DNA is TGTGCCACCACAACGGGGAAAGCTTTCTTT. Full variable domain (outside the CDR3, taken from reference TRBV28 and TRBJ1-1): DVKVTQSSRYLVKRTGEKVFLECVQDMDHENMFWYRQDPGLGLRLIYFSYDVKMKEKGDIPEGYSVSREKKERFSLILESASTNQTSMYLCATTTGKAFFGQGTRLTVV.

This chain's CDR3 is CAWSVPRFSPRETQYF. The CDR3 coding sequence is TGTGCCTGGAGTGTACCTAGATTTTCACCAAGGGAGACCCAGTACTTC. The V and J genes are TRBV30 and TRBJ2-5, with D hard to call. Germline assignment: CDR1 GTSNPN and CDR2 SVGIG (reference sequence). The CDR3 sequence is 16 residues long. The ends were cut back, 0 bases at V and 5 bases at J, with 19 bases in the middle.

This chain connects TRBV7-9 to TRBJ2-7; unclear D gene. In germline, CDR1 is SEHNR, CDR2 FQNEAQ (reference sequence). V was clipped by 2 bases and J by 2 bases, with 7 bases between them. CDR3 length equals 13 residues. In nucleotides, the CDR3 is TGTGCCAGCAGCTTACAACCCCCCTACGAGCAGTACTTC. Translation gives CASSLQPPYEQYF.

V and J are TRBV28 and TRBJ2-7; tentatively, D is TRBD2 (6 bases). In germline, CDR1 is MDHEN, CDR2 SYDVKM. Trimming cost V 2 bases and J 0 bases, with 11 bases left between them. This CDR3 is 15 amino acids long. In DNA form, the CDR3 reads TGTGCCAGCAGTTTACGAAGCGGGTCCTCCTACGAGCAGTACTTC. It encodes CASSLRSGSSYEQYF.

This CDR3 is CASTRSLGQPQHF. CDR3 nucleotides: TGTGCCAGCACCAGGTCCCTTGGGCAGCCCCAGCATTTT. This chain links TRBV6-5 with TRBJ1-5; D call uncertain. This CDR3 is built from 13 residues. Germline V lookup: CDR1 MNHEY, CDR2 SVGAGI. The ends were cut back, 7 bases at V and 7 bases at J, with 14 bases in the middle.

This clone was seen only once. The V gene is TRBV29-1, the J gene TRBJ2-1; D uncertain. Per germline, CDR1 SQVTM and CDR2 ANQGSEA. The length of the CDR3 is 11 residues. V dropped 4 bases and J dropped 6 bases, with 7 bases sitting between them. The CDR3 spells CSVAPLNEQFF. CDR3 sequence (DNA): TGCAGCGTTGCCCCCCTCAATGAGCAGTTCTTC.

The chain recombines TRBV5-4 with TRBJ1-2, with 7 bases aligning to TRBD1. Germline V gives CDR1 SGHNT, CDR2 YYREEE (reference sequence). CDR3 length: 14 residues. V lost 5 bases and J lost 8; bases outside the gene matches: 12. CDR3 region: CASRQQGSGRGYTF. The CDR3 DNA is TGTGCCAGCAGACAACAGGGGTCAGGTAGAGGCTACACCTTC.

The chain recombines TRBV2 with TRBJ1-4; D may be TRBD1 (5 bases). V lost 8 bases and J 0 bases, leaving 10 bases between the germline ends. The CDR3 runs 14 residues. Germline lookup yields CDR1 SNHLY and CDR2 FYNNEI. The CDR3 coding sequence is TGTGCCAGCGGGGGGGTGACAACTAATGAAAAACTGTTTTTT. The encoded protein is CASGGVTTNEKLFF.

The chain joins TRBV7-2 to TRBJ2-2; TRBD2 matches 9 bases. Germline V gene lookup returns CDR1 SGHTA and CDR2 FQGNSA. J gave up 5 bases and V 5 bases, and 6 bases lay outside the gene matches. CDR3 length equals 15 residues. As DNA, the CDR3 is TGTGCCAGCAGCGGGGCTCTAGCGGGAACCGGGGAGCTGTTTTTT. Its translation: CASSGALAGTGELFF.

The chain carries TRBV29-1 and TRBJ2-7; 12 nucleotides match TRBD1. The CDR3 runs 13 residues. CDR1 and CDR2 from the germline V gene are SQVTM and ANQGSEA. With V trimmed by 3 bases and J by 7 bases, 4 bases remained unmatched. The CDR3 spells CSVEGQGAREQYF. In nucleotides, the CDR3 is TGCAGCGTTGAGGGACAGGGGGCGCGGGAGCAGTACTTC.

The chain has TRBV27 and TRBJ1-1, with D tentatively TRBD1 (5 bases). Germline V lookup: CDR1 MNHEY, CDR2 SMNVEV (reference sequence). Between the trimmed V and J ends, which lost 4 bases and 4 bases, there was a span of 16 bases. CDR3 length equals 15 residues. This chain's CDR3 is CASSSSRRAGTEAFF. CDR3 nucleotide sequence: TGTGCCAGCAGTTCTTCCCGCAGGGCAGGCACTGAAGCTTTCTTT.

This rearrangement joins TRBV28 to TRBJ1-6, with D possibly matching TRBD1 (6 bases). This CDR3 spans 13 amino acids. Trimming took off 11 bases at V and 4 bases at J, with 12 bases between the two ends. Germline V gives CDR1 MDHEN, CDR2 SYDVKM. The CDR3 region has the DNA TGTGCCGCGGTAGGACAGTATAATTCACCCCTCCACTTT. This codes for CAAVGQYNSPLHF.

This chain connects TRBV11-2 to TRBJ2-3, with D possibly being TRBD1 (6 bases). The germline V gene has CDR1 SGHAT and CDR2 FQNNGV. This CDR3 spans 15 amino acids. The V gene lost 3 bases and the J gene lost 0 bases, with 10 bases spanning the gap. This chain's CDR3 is CASSFAGQSTDTQYF. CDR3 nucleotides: TGTGCCAGCAGCTTTGCCGGACAGAGCACAGATACGCAGTATTTT.

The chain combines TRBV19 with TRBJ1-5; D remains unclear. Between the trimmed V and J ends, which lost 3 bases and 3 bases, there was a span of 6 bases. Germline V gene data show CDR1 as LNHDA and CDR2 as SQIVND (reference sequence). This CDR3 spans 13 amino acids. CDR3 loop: CASSIGYNQPQHF. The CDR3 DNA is TGTGCCAGTAGTATCGGGTACAATCAGCCCCAGCATTTT. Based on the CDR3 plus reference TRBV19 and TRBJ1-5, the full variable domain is DGGITQSPKYLFRKEGQNVTLSCEQNLNHDAMYWYRQDPGQGLRLIYYSQIVNDFQKGDIAEGYSVSREKKESFPLTVTSAQKNPTAFYLCASSIGYNQPQHFGDGTRLSIL.

CDR3 amino acids: CASSRRLGNTEAFF. In nucleotides, the CDR3 is TGTGCCAGCAGCCGCCGCTTAGGGAACACTGAAGCTTTCTTT. The gene calls are TRBV5-5 and TRBJ1-1; D is undetermined. Per germline, CDR1 SGHKS and CDR2 YYEKEE (reference sequence). V gave up 4 bases and J gave up 1 base, with 11 bases separating them. The CDR3 extends over 14 amino acids.

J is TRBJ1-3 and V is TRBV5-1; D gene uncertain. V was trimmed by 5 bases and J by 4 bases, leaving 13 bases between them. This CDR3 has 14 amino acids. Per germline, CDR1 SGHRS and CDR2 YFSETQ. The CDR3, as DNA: TGCGCCAGCAGGATAGAATCGAGAGGAAACACCATATATTTT. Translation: CASRIESRGNTIYF. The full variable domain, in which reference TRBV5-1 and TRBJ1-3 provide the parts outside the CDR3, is KAGVTQTPRYLIKTRGQQVTLSCSPISGHRSVSWYQQTPGQGLQFLFEYFSETQRNKGNFPGRFSGRQFSNSRSEMNVSTLELGDSALYLCASRIESRGNTIYFGEGSWLTVV.

CDR3 protein: CASSPLARVAYEQYF. CDR3 coding DNA: TGTGCCAGCAGTCCACTGGCACGGGTAGCCTACGAGCAGTACTTC. The V gene is TRBV6-2 or TRBV6-3, the J gene TRBJ2-7; D remains ambiguous. Germline values: CDR1 MNHEY, CDR2 SVGEGT. The CDR3 sequence is 15 residues long. Trimming left V 5 bases short and J 2 bases short, with 16 bases between.

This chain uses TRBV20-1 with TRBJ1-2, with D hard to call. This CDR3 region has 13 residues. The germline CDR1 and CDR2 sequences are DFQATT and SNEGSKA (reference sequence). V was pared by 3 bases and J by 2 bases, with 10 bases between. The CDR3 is CSASITVNYGYTF. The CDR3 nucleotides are TGCAGTGCTAGTATTACAGTGAACTATGGCTACACCTTC.

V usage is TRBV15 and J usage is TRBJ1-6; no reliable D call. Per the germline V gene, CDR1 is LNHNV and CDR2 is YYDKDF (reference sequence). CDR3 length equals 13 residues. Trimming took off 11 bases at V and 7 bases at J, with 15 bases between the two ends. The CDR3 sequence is CAAGLHANSPLHF. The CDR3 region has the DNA TGTGCCGCCGGACTTCATGCGAATTCACCCCTCCACTTT. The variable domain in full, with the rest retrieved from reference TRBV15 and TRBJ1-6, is DAMVIQNPRYQVTQFGKPVTLSCSQTLNHNVMYWYQQKSSQAPKLLFHYYDKDFNNEADTPDNFQSRRPNTSFCFLDIRSPGLGDTAMYLCAAGLHANSPLHFGNGTRLTVT.

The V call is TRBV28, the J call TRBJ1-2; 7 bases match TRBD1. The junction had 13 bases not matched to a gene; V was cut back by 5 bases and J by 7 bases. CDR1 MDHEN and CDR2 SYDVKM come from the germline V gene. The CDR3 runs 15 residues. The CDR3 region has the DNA TGTGCCAGCAGTCTTAGACAGGGCGGGTCTACTGGCTACACCTTC. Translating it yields CASSLRQGGSTGYTF.

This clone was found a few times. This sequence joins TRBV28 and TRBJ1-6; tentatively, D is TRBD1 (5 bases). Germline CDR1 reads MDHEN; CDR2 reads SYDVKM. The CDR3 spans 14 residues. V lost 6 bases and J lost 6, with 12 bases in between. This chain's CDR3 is CASRTGGGNSPLHF. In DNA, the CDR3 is TGTGCCAGCAGGACCGGGGGGGGTAATTCACCCCTCCACTTT.

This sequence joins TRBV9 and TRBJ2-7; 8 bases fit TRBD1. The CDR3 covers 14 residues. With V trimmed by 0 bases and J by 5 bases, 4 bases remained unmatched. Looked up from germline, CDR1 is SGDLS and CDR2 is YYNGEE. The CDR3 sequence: CASSVGTGSNEQYF. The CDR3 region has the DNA TGTGCCAGCAGCGTAGGGACAGGGTCCAACGAGCAGTACTTC.